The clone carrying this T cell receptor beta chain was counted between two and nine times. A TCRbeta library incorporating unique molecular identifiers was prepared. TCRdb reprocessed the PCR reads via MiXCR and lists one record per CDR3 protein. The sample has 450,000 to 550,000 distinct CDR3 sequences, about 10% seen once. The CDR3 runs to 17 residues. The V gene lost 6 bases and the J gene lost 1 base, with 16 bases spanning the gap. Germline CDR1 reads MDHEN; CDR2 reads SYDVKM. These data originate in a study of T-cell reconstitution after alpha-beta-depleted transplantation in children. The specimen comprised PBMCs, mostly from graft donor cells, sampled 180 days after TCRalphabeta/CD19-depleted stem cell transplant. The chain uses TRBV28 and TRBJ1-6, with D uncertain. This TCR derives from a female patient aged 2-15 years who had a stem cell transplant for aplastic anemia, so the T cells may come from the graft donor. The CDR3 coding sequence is TGTGCCAGCAGGTTCCAGATGATCGGGTCCTATAATTCACCCCTCCACTTT. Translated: CASRFQMIGSYNSPLHF. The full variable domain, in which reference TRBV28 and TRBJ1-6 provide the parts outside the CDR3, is DVKVTQSSRYLVKRTGEKVFLECVQDMDHENMFWYRQDPGLGLRLIYFSYDVKMKEKGDIPEGYSVSREKKERFSLILESASTNQTSMYLCASRFQMIGSYNSPLHFGNGTRLTVT.